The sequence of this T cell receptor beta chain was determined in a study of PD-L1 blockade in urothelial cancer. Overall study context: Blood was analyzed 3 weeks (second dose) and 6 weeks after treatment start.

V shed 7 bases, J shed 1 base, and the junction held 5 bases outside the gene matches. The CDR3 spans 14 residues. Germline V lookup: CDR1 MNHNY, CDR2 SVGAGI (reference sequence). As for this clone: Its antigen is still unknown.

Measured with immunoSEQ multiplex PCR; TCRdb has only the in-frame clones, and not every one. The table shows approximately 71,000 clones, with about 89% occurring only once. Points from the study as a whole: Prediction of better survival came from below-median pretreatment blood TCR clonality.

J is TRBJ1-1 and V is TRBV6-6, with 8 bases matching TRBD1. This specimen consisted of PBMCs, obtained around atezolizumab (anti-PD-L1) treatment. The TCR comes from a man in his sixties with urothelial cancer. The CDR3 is CASTPGTGNTEAFF. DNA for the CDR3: TGTGCCAGCACTCCCGGGACAGGGAACACTGAAGCTTTCTTT.